The next 24 T cell receptor beta chains were all read from a single sample in a study of cytomegalovirus exposure and HLA in healthy donors. With 60 Vbeta and 13 Jbeta primers, the PCR was carried out. TCRdb's table, derived via immunoSEQ multiplex PCR, lists solely in-frame clones and lacks some. The sample lists more than 90,000 clones; about 80% were seen once. The sample was PBMCs. These receptors were taken from a woman aged 55-70 years in good health and CMV-seronegative.

The rearrangement links TRBV9 to TRBJ2-3; no reliable D call. V gave up 4 bases and J gave up 6 bases, with 12 bases separating them. CDR1 SGDLS and CDR2 YYNGEE come from the germline V gene. This CDR3 has 13 amino acids. In DNA form, the CDR3 reads TGTGCCAGCAGCCCACAGAATCTGGATACGCAGTATTTT. Its protein is CASSPQNLDTQYF.

The chain recombines TRBV7-2 with TRBJ2-1; possibly TRBD2 for D (5 bases). Germline V CDR1 and CDR2: SGHTA, FQGNSA. CDR3 length: 16 residues. With 3 bases removed from V and 4 bases from J, the gap between germline ends came to 16 bases. CDR3 coding DNA: TGTGCCAGCAGCTTCAGCGGAGGCCTAGTTTACAATGAGCAGTTCTTC. This gives the protein CASSFSGGLVYNEQFF.

The chain recombines TRBV15 with TRBJ2-3, with 11 bases aligning to TRBD1. Germline trimming cut 3 bases from V and 4 bases from J; bases unmatched to any gene: 3. The CDR3 totals 15 residues. The germline CDR1 and CDR2 sequences are LNHNV and YYDKDF (reference sequence). CDR3 region: CATSSRTGGSDTQYF. In DNA form, the CDR3 reads TGTGCCACCAGCAGCAGGACAGGGGGCTCAGATACGCAGTATTTT.

Comments on this clone: An end of the junction does not agree with germline; a read error may underlie this. The genes are TRBV7-2 and TRBJ2-7; perhaps TRBD2 as D (5 bases). Germline CDR1 is SGHTA and CDR2 is FQGNSA. The CDR3 runs 16 residues. The CDR3 DNA sequence: TGTGCCAGCAGCCTAGCAGGACTTATTAGCTCCTACGAGCAGTACTTC. Protein sequence: CASSLAGLISSYEQYF.

In its sample, this clone was seen a few times. This rearrangement joins TRBV30 to TRBJ1-5; no clear D. This CDR3 is built from 13 residues. CDR1 is GTSNPN and CDR2 is SVGIG in the germline V gene (reference sequence). The V and J ends lost 4 bases and 3 bases respectively, with 10 bases between them. This chain's CDR3 is CAWNDGHNQPQHF. The CDR3 coding sequence is TGTGCCTGGAATGATGGGCACAATCAGCCCCAGCATTTT.

The chain has TRBV13 and TRBJ2-5; 8 positions agree with TRBD1. The germline V gene encodes CDR1 PRHDT and CDR2 FYEKMQ (reference sequence). The CDR3 consists of 22 residues. Losses at the gene ends were 0 bases for V and 1 base for J; bases not matched to a gene: 22. This chain's CDR3 is CASSLGGWFVDRDQYTQETQYF. The CDR3 bases are TGTGCCAGCAGCTTAGGAGGGTGGTTCGTGGACAGGGACCAATACACCCAAGAGACCCAGTACTTC.

The chain links TRBV4-1 to TRBJ2-7, with 7 bases that match TRBD1. This CDR3 has 14 residues. In germline, CDR1 is MGHRA, CDR2 YSYEKL. V was pared by 3 bases and J by 6 bases, with 8 bases of the junction left unmatched. The CDR3 is CASSHNDRAGEQYF. The CDR3 DNA reads TGCGCCAGCAGCCATAACGACAGGGCCGGCGAGCAGTACTTC.

The chain employs TRBV7-2 and TRBJ2-1; possibly TRBD2 for D (6 bases). CDR1 SGHTA and CDR2 FQGNSA come from the germline V gene. V was trimmed by 5 bases and J by 3 bases, leaving 14 bases between them. The CDR3 has 15 residues. The CDR3 DNA reads TGTGCCAGCAGCCTTCAGGAGGGTCTCTACAATGAGCAGTTCTTC. Its protein is CASSLQEGLYNEQFF.

V gene TRBV25-1 combines with J gene TRBJ1-2; D perhaps matches TRBD1 (6 bases). The V and J ends lost 5 bases and 4 bases respectively, with 11 bases between them. This CDR3 comprises 13 residues. Germline-derived CDR1 and CDR2 are MGHDK and SYGVNS. In nucleotides, the CDR3 is TGTGCCAGCAGTAGGGGGGGGGCCTATGGCTACACCTTC. This encodes CASSRGGAYGYTF.

The chain is built from TRBV19 and TRBJ2-7; 13 positions agree with TRBD2. The V segment lost 3 bases and the J segment 2 bases; nucleotides outside the gene matches: 1. Germline V gene lookup returns CDR1 LNHDA and CDR2 SQIVND (reference sequence). This CDR3 has 15 residues. The CDR3 DNA sequence: TGTGCCAGTAGTATGGGACTAGCGGGGACCTACGAGCAGTACTTC. This encodes CASSMGLAGTYEQYF.

This clone was observed a few times. The chain links TRBV29-1 to TRBJ2-5; 14 bases align to TRBD2. The germline CDR1 and CDR2 sequences are SQVTM and ANQGSEA. The CDR3 spans 17 residues. V lost 3 bases to trimming and J lost 4 bases; unmatched junction nucleotides: 10. This CDR3 is CSVEVGTSGGLGETQYF. The CDR3 DNA is TGCAGCGTTGAGGTCGGGACTAGCGGGGGCTTGGGAGAGACCCAGTACTTC. The variable domain in full, completed from reference TRBV29-1 and TRBJ2-5, reads SAVISQKPSRDICQRGTSLTIQCQVDSQVTMMFWYRQQPGQSLTLIATANQGSEATYESGFVIDKFPISRPNLTFSTLTVSNMSPEDSSIYLCSVEVGTSGGLGETQYFGPGTRLLVL.

The V and J genes are TRBV2 and TRBJ1-2, with 7 positions matching TRBD1. J was trimmed by 6 bases and V by 1 base; bases with no gene match: 5. The CDR3 sequence is 14 residues long. Germline V gene lookup returns CDR1 SNHLY and CDR2 FYNNEI. This CDR3 is CASSEVGRGDGYTF. CDR3 DNA sequence: TGTGCCAGCAGTGAAGTCGGCAGGGGGGATGGCTACACCTTC.

The chain's CDR3 is CASSDRGASEAFF. CDR3 nucleotides: TGTGCCAGCAGCGACAGGGGAGCCTCTGAAGCTTTCTTT. The genes are TRBV2 and TRBJ1-1; the match to TRBD1 covers 8 bases. This CDR3 contains 13 residues. Germline V lookup: CDR1 SNHLY, CDR2 FYNNEI. After removal of 6 bases from V and 6 bases from J, the junction contained 6 bases not matched to a gene.

In this sample, this clone turned up once. The rearrangement links TRBV2 to TRBJ2-7, with 7 nucleotides matching TRBD1. The CDR3 runs 15 residues. Trimming at V came to 4 bases and at J to 1 base, leaving 7 bases not matched to a gene. The germline CDR1 and CDR2 sequences are SNHLY and FYNNEI. CDR3 protein: CASSGGLGQSYEQYF. The DNA for the CDR3 is TGTGCCAGCAGTGGGGGGTTGGGACAGTCCTACGAGCAGTACTTC.

The sample holds a few counts of this clone. CDR3 sequence reads: CASSLTTVGETQYF. The CDR3 coding sequence is TGCGCCAGCAGCTTAACGACAGTTGGGGAGACCCAGTACTTC. This chain uses TRBV5-1 with TRBJ2-5, with a tentative D call TRBD1 (5 bases). Germline assignment: CDR1 SGHRS and CDR2 YFSETQ. Trimming took off 2 bases at V and 5 bases at J, with 13 bases between the two ends. There are 14 residues in the CDR3.

The chain is built from TRBV10-3 and TRBJ2-6; 9 nucleotides line up with TRBD1. Germline CDR1 and CDR2: ENHRY and SYGVKD. V lost 6 bases, J lost 2 bases, and 5 bases stayed unmatched. CDR3 length equals 16 residues. CDR3 sequence: CAIRGTGYAGANVLTF. The CDR3 coding sequence is TGTGCCATCAGGGGGACAGGGTATGCTGGGGCCAACGTCCTGACTTTC.

The chain recombines TRBV28 with TRBJ2-3; unclear D gene. The CDR3 loop spans 15 amino acids. The germline gives CDR1 MDHEN, CDR2 SYDVKM. V was trimmed by 3 bases and J by 0 bases, leaving 10 bases between them. CDR3 nucleotides: TGTGCCAGCAGTTTTGCCAGGCTGAGCACAGATACGCAGTATTTT. This translates into CASSFARLSTDTQYF.

The V call is TRBV23-1, the J call TRBJ2-1; 7 bases line up with TRBD2. TRBV23-1 is identified as an open reading frame with a role that is uncertain. V lost 6 bases, J lost 8 bases, and 7 bases stayed unmatched. The CDR3 runs to 13 residues. For the CDR3, the DNA is TGCGCCAGCAGAGGGACTAACATGGATGAGCAGTTCTTC. Encoded protein: CASRGTNMDEQFF.

The V gene is TRBV19, the J gene TRBJ1-2; D uncertain. Looked up from germline, CDR1 is LNHDA and CDR2 is SQIVND (reference sequence). This CDR3 has 12 amino acids. Trimming removed 5 bases from V and 4 bases from J, with 8 bases in between. CDR3 in amino acids: CASSEKLYGYTF. In nucleotides, the CDR3 is TGTGCCAGTAGTGAAAAACTCTATGGCTACACCTTC.

The chain employs TRBV7-8 and TRBJ1-5; maybe TRBD1 (6 bases). Germline CDR1 SGHVS, CDR2 FQNEAQ. This CDR3 has 16 residues. Trimming left V 6 bases short and J 3 bases short, with 18 bases between. The CDR3 protein is CASSLSPGHNNQPQHF. The CDR3 nucleotides read TGTGCCAGCAGTCTTAGCCCGGGACACAACAATCAGCCCCAGCATTTT.

The count of this clone is one. The J gene is TRBJ1-2, the V gene TRBV6-6; a weak D match, TRBD1 (6 bases). The CDR3 loop spans 16 amino acids. The germline V gene has CDR1 MNHNY and CDR2 SVGAGI (reference sequence). Trimming took off 7 bases at V and 9 bases at J, with 27 bases between the two ends. The CDR3 sequence: CASTETGGGGTMRYTF. Written as DNA, the CDR3 is TGTGCCAGCACCGAGACGGGAGGGGGGGGGACTATGCGCTACACCTTC.

The chain employs TRBV7-2 and TRBJ1-2, with TRBD1 as a possible D gene (6 bases). The CDR3 extends over 15 amino acids. The V and J ends lost 1 base and 4 bases respectively, with 13 bases between them. The germline V gene encodes CDR1 SGHTA and CDR2 FQGNSA. This CDR3 reads CASSLVRQGTYGYTF. For the CDR3, the DNA is TGTGCCAGCAGCTTAGTCAGGCAGGGGACCTATGGCTACACCTTC.

The gene calls are TRBV7-9 and TRBJ2-7, with D tentatively TRBD2 (5 bases). The V end was cut by 3 bases, the J end by 5 bases, with 14 bases between. Germline assignment: CDR1 SEHNR and CDR2 FQNEAQ (reference sequence). The CDR3 totals 14 residues. This CDR3 is CASSFYGIINEQYF. The CDR3 DNA is TGTGCCAGCAGCTTTTACGGGATAATCAACGAGCAGTACTTC.

This chain connects TRBV6-6 to TRBJ2-7; TRBD1 agrees at 7 bases. Germline V lookup: CDR1 MNHNY, CDR2 SVGAGI (reference sequence). V dropped 5 bases and J dropped 5; count of bases not matched to a gene: 9. The CDR3 is made up of 14 amino acids. The CDR3 coding sequence is TGTGCCAGCAGTCAGCCCGGGACAGTAAACGAGCAGTACTTC. Amino acid sequence: CASSQPGTVNEQYF.